The next 26 T cell receptor beta chains were all read from a single sample in a study of human T cells and chemical hapten exposure. TCRdb reprocessed the RACE reads via MiXCR and lists one record per CDR3 protein. This sample carries 70,000 to 80,000 distinct CDR3 sequences, approximately 29% of them seen once, and the ten largest clones take about 8.9%. Regarding time point: patch test 1, 2 weeks after DPC sensitization. Treatment defined: therapeutic diphenylcyclopropenone sensitization with weekly scalp DPC. The source was whole blood, collected in connection with sensitization to the hapten diphenylcyclopropenone (DPC). Receptors originate from a man between 40 and 49 years old with alopecia areata. Some clones in this sample may be carry-over from other donors' samples.

In its sample, this clonotype was seen a few times. CDR3 DNA: TGTGCCAGCAGTTTGGGCGGGCAGGGTGACACTGAAGCTTTCTTT. Translation gives CASSLGGQGDTEAFF. The rearrangement links TRBV28 to TRBJ1-1, with TRBD1 as a possible D gene (5 bases). The CDR3 consists of 15 residues. V was pared by 3 bases and J by 3 bases, with 14 bases between. Germline-derived CDR1 and CDR2 are MDHEN and SYDVKM.

There are a few counts of this clonotype. The chain carries TRBV7-6 and TRBJ2-3, with D hard to call. Germline V gene sequence: CDR1 SGHVS, CDR2 FNYEAQ. This CDR3 has 13 amino acids. With 2 bases removed from V and 1 base from J, the gap between germline ends came to 4 bases. The CDR3 here is CASSLLGTDTQYF. CDR3 in DNA: TGTGCCAGCAGCTTATTAGGCACAGATACGCAGTATTTT.

This clonotype was counted a single time. The rearrangement uses TRBV3-1 and TRBJ2-4; D is tentatively TRBD1 or TRBD2 (7 bases each). Germline loops: CDR1 LGHDT, CDR2 YNNKEL (reference sequence). CDR3 length equals 19 residues. V lost 4 bases to trimming and J lost 0 bases, with 22 bases between them. In DNA form, the CDR3 reads TGTGCCAGCAGCCCAACAGGGGCGGGGGCACTACTAGCCAAAAACATTCAGTACTTC. This sequence encodes CASSPTGAGALLAKNIQYF. Full variable domain (missing parts from reference TRBV3-1 and TRBJ2-4): DTAVSQTPKYLVTQMGNDKSIKCEQNLGHDTMYWYKQDSKKFLKIMFSYNNKELIINETVPNRFSPKSPDKAHLNLHINSLELGDSAVYFCASSPTGAGALLAKNIQYFGAGTRLSVL.

The V and J genes are TRBV9 and TRBJ2-5; TRBD1 is a possible D gene (7 bases). This CDR3 has 16 residues. V was clipped by 3 bases and J by 4 bases, with 19 bases between them. Germline CDR1 and CDR2: SGDLS and YYNGEE. Here the CDR3 DNA reads TGTGCCAGCAGCGCAAAAGGAGGGGCAGGGGGAGAGACCCAGTACTTC. This gives the protein CASSAKGGAGGETQYF.

This clonotype was detected a few times. The gene calls are TRBV7-2 and TRBJ2-1, with unresolved D. The CDR3 extends over 16 amino acids. Germline V CDR1 and CDR2: SGHTA, FQGNSA. V was cut by 4 bases and J by 2 bases, with 15 bases left in between. The CDR3 region is CASSSRLFATYNEQFF. The CDR3 DNA reads as TGTGCCAGCAGCTCCCGACTCTTCGCAACCTACAATGAGCAGTTCTTC. Variable domain in full (rest from reference TRBV7-2 and TRBJ2-1): GAGVSQSPSNKVTEKGKDVELRCDPISGHTALYWYRQSLGQGLEFLIYFQGNSAPDKSGLPSDRFSAERTGGSVSTLTIQRTQQEDSAVYLCASSSRLFATYNEQFFGPGTRLTVL.

The chain links TRBV5-6 to TRBJ2-1, with 7 bases identical to TRBD1. CDR3 size: 14 residues. With 7 bases clipped from V and 0 bases from J, the junction kept 4 bases outside the gene matches. Germline CDR1 and CDR2: SGHDT and YYEEEE. The CDR3 sequence is CASLGQSSYNEQFF. The CDR3 DNA is TGTGCCAGCTTGGGACAGAGCTCCTACAATGAGCAGTTCTTC.

This clonotype was seen a single time. The chain links TRBV9 to TRBJ2-7; D may be TRBD1 (6 bases). This CDR3 comprises 10 residues. V was pared by 3 bases and J by 13 bases, with 11 bases between. CDR1 and CDR2 (germline): SGDLS, YYNGEE. This CDR3 reads CASSGGTPYF. CDR3 in DNA: TGTGCCAGCAGCGGAGGGACACCCTACTTC.

This sequence joins TRBV20-1 and TRBJ2-7; 8 nucleotides match TRBD1. CDR3 length: 14 residues. Germline CDR1 and CDR2: DFQATT and SNEGSKA (reference sequence). V was clipped by 4 bases and J by 1 base; unmatched bases: 6. This chain's CDR3 is CSATPTGDSYEQYF. The CDR3 bases are TGCAGTGCTACCCCGACAGGGGATTCCTACGAGCAGTACTTC.

J is TRBJ2-3 and V is TRBV5-1; D gene unclear. This CDR3 is 12 amino acids long. Between the trimmed V and J ends, which lost 4 bases and 2 bases, there was a span of 5 bases. The germline V gene has CDR1 SGHRS and CDR2 YFSETQ. CDR3 region: CASSTDTDTQYF. The CDR3 DNA reads TGCGCCAGCAGCACCGACACAGATACGCAGTATTTT. The variable domain in full, completed from reference TRBV5-1 and TRBJ2-3, reads KAGVTQTPRYLIKTRGQQVTLSCSPISGHRSVSWYQQTPGQGLQFLFEYFSETQRNKGNFPGRFSGRQFSNSRSEMNVSTLELGDSALYLCASSTDTDTQYFGPGTRLTVL.

This clonotype appeared a few times. The rearrangement uses TRBV18 and TRBJ2-7; D possibly corresponds to TRBD1 (5 bases). Germline V gene data show CDR1 as KGHSH and CDR2 as LQKENI. The CDR3 totals 13 residues. With 6 bases removed from V and 5 bases from J, the gap between germline ends came to 14 bases. Written as DNA, the CDR3 is TGTGCCAGCTCCCCAGGAAGGGGCAACGAGCAGTACTTC. It yields the protein CASSPGRGNEQYF.

This clonotype was seen a handful of times. V gene TRBV28 combines with J gene TRBJ1-2, with D possibly matching TRBD1 (6 bases). CDR3 length: 12 amino acids. V lost 8 bases and J 9 bases, leaving 16 bases between the germline ends. Germline loops: CDR1 MDHEN, CDR2 SYDVKM. In nucleotides, the CDR3 is TGTGCCAGCGGGGCAGGCCAGGGGCGCTACACCTTC. The encoded protein is CASGAGQGRYTF.

The chain has TRBV28 and TRBJ1-4; TRBD1 is a possible D gene (5 bases). Deletions cut 3 bases from V and 7 bases from J, with 15 bases between. The CDR3 is made up of 15 amino acids. The V gene's germline CDR1 is MDHEN and CDR2 SYDVKM. CDR3 DNA: TGTGCCAGCAGTTTCGGAGAAGGTGACAGTGAAAAACTGTTTTTT. It codes for CASSFGEGDSEKLFF. The complete variable domain, with remaining parts taken from reference TRBV28 and TRBJ1-4, reads DVKVTQSSRYLVKRTGEKVFLECVQDMDHENMFWYRQDPGLGLRLIYFSYDVKMKEKGDIPEGYSVSREKKERFSLILESASTNQTSMYLCASSFGEGDSEKLFFGSGTQLSVL.

The CDR3 loop is CASNSGTSGNEQFF. CDR3 nucleotides: TGTGCCAGCAATTCCGGGACTAGCGGGAATGAGCAGTTCTTC. The rearrangement links TRBV27 to TRBJ2-1; TRBD2 matches 12 bases. The trim removed 7 bases at V and 7 bases at J, leaving 5 bases unmatched. Germline CDR1 reads MNHEY; CDR2 reads SMNVEV (reference sequence). This CDR3 comprises 14 residues.

This clonotype has only one observation. The chain links TRBV24-1 to TRBJ2-6, with D tentatively TRBD1 (6 bases). V lost 3 bases and J lost 8, with 10 bases in between. Germline-derived CDR1 and CDR2 are KGHDR and SFDVKD. The length of the CDR3 is 14 residues. This chain's CDR3 is CATSDNRVTNVLTF. CDR3 sequence (DNA): TGTGCCACCAGTGATAACAGGGTTACCAACGTCCTGACTTTC.

This chain connects TRBV3-1 to TRBJ2-5; a possible D gene is TRBD2 (5 bases). Per germline, CDR1 LGHDT and CDR2 YNNKEL (reference sequence). The CDR3 covers 15 residues. The germline V and J ends were trimmed by 1 base and 7 bases, with 16 bases remaining between them. CDR3 bases: TGTGCCAGCAGCCAAGTGCCGGCTAGCTTTACGACCCAGTACTTC. Protein: CASSQVPASFTTQYF.

This clonotype turned up a few times. J is TRBJ2-7 and V is TRBV10-2; no clear D. With 4 bases removed from V and 0 bases from J, the gap between germline ends came to 13 bases. The CDR3 totals 15 residues. Per the germline V gene, CDR1 is WSHSY and CDR2 is SAAADI. This CDR3 is CASSVGRPDSYEQYF. CDR3 in DNA: TGCGCCAGCAGTGTTGGCAGGCCGGACTCCTACGAGCAGTACTTC.

In its sample, this clonotype was seen a few times. The genes are TRBV5-1 and TRBJ2-3; 16 nucleotides line up with TRBD2. This CDR3 is built from 19 residues. J lost 0 bases, V lost 7 bases, and 11 bases had no gene match. Germline V gene lookup returns CDR1 SGHRS and CDR2 YFSETQ. CDR3 sequence reads: CASSGAGTSGRGSTDTQYF. CDR3 nucleotide sequence: TGCGCCAGCTCCGGAGCAGGGACTAGCGGGAGGGGAAGCACAGATACGCAGTATTTT.

This rearrangement joins TRBV9 to TRBJ2-1, with D uncertain. V was pared by 0 bases and J by 1 base, with 2 bases between. There are 13 residues in the CDR3. CDR1 SGDLS and CDR2 YYNGEE come from the germline V gene. The CDR3 coding sequence is TGTGCCAGCAGCGTAGGATCCTACAATGAGCAGTTCTTC. Its translation: CASSVGSYNEQFF.

This clonotype occurred a few times. The chain recombines TRBV2 with TRBJ1-1; 8 bases are shared with TRBD1. Per the germline V gene, CDR1 is SNHLY and CDR2 is FYNNEI. The length of the CDR3 is 15 residues. With 9 bases clipped from V and 5 bases from J, the junction kept 14 bases outside the gene matches. This CDR3 is CARGQGGLFGTEAFF. CDR3 nucleotide sequence: TGTGCCAGAGGACAGGGTGGGTTATTCGGGACTGAAGCTTTCTTT.

The V and J genes are TRBV5-1 and TRBJ1-1, with D unresolved. Deletions cut 3 bases from V and 1 base from J, with 10 bases between. The germline CDR1 and CDR2 sequences are SGHRS and YFSETQ. The length of the CDR3 is 14 residues. DNA of the CDR3: TGCGCCAGCAGCTGGACCGACGGGAACACTGAAGCTTTCTTT. It is translated as CASSWTDGNTEAFF.

The chain employs TRBV4-3 and TRBJ1-1; D remains ambiguous. Germline values: CDR1 LGHNA, CDR2 YSLEER. The V and J ends lost 0 bases and 1 base respectively, with 6 bases between them. This CDR3 comprises 14 residues. CDR3 loop: CASSQDRGNTEAFF. The CDR3 coding sequence is TGCGCCAGCAGCCAAGATCGGGGGAACACTGAAGCTTTCTTT.

The chain uses TRBV20-1 and TRBJ2-7, with a tentative D call TRBD2 (5 bases). V was shortened by 3 bases and J by 2 bases, with 8 bases between the two germline ends. In germline, CDR1 is DFQATT, CDR2 SNEGSKA (reference sequence). This CDR3 comprises 12 residues. CDR3 amino acids: CSASGKTYEQYF. CDR3 sequence (DNA): TGCAGTGCTAGCGGGAAGACCTACGAGCAGTACTTC.

This clonotype was observed a few times. The V call is TRBV3-1, the J call TRBJ2-7; perhaps TRBD2 as D (5 bases). CDR1 and CDR2 (germline): LGHDT, YNNKEL (reference sequence). V gave up 2 bases and J gave up 5 bases, with 7 bases separating them. The CDR3 loop spans 12 amino acids. CDR3 loop: CASSQYSDEQYF. The CDR3 coding sequence is TGTGCCAGCAGCCAATATAGCGACGAGCAGTACTTC.

Ten or more counts support this clonotype. This rearrangement joins TRBV12-3 or TRBV12-4 to TRBJ2-4; possibly TRBD2 for D (5 bases). Between the trimmed V and J ends, which lost 3 bases and 8 bases, there was a span of 11 bases. The CDR3 loop spans 13 amino acids. The CDR3 spells CASSFSSLYIQYF. The CDR3 DNA is TGTGCCAGCAGTTTTTCTAGCTTGTACATTCAGTACTTC.

The CDR3 sequence is CASRGLAGVPNYQETQYF. The CDR3 DNA follows: TGCGCCAGCAGGGGACTAGCGGGAGTACCAAATTACCAAGAGACCCAGTACTTC. The chain couples TRBV5-1 to TRBJ2-5; 14 nucleotides agree with TRBD2. This CDR3 spans 18 amino acids. Per germline, CDR1 SGHRS and CDR2 YFSETQ. The ends lost 5 bases at V and 0 bases at J; junction bases unmatched: 9.

This clonotype has only a few counts. V usage is TRBV7-9 and J usage is TRBJ2-5; 7 bases are a match to TRBD2. The junction had 2 bases not matched to a gene; V was cut back by 6 bases and J by 1 base. The CDR3 is 13 residues long. Germline lookup yields CDR1 SEHNR and CDR2 FQNEAQ (reference sequence). The CDR3 sequence is CASRGTIQETQYF. The DNA for the CDR3 is TGTGCCAGCAGGGGGACTATCCAAGAGACCCAGTACTTC.